The entry that follows covers one T cell receptor beta chain sequence. What it binds is not known. The data were obtained in a study of response to subunit inactivated influenza vaccine. Study-level results: Authors suggested each seasonal influenza vaccination recruits few new T cells.

The CDR3 spans 18 residues. Deletions cut 4 bases from V and 12 bases from J, with 30 bases between. The germline V gene has CDR1 KGHDR and CDR2 SFDVKD. TCRdb reanalysed the RT-PCR reads using MiXCR and keeps one entry per CDR3 protein. This sample has fewer than 800,000 distinct CDR3 sequences; more than 15% occur once, and the top ten carry under 14%. The chain combines TRBV24-1 with TRBJ2-1, with D tentatively TRBD2 (9 bases). The sample in question was PBMCs from blood, obtained approximately 13 days after vaccination. The TCR was taken from a man aged 45-65 years who received an inactivated influenza vaccine. In DNA form, the CDR3 reads TGTGCCACCAGTGACCTAAACCTCCGGGGACTAGCACAGGGGGGGCAGTTCTTC. Amino acid sequence: CATSDLNLRGLAQGGQFF.